This entry describes one TCR beta chain. The data derive from a study of CD8 T cells in Susac syndrome. Reverse transcription of roughly 0.5 to 1 ug RNA used random hexamers. TCRdb itself ran the immunoSEQ multiplex PCR reads through MiXCR, one entry per CDR3 protein. Of about 130,000 distinct CDR3 sequences listed, around 94% are singletons. The germline V gene has CDR1 SNHLY and CDR2 FYNNEI. The CDR3 contains 15 residues. V shed 8 bases, J shed 5 bases, and the junction held 13 bases outside the gene matches. This rearrangement joins TRBV2 to TRBJ2-5; 8 positions match TRBD1. Material for sequencing was CD4+ T cells from PBMCs. The sequence derives from a human donor in good health. The CDR3 DNA sequence: TGTGCCAGCGGAAGGACAGGGAGCAGACGGGAGACCCAGTACTTC. This sequence encodes CASGRTGSRRETQYF.